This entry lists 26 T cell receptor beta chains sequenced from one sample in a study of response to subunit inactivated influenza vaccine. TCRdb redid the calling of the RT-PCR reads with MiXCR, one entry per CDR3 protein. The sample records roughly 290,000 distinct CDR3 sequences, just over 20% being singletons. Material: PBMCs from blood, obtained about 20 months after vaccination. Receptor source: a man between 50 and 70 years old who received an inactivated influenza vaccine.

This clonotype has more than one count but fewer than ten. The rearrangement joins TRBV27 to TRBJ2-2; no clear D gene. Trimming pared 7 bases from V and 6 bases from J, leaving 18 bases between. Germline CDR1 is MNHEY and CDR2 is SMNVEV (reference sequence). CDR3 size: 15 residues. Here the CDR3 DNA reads TGTGCCAGCAAGGTCGTTTGGTCCGCCCCCGGGGAGCTGTTTTTT. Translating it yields CASKVVWSAPGELFF.

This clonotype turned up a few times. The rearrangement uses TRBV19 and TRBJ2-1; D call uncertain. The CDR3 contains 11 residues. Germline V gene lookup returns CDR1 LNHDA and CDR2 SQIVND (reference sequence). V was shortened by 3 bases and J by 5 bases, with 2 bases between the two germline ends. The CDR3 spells CASSINNEQFF. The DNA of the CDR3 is TGTGCCAGTAGTATTAACAATGAGCAGTTCTTC.

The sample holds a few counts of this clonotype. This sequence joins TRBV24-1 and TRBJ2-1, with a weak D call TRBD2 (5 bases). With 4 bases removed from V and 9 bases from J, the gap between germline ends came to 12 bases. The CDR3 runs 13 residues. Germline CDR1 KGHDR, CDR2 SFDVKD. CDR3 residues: CATSEVLGGEQFF. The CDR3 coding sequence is TGTGCCACCAGTGAGGTACTAGGCGGTGAGCAGTTCTTC.

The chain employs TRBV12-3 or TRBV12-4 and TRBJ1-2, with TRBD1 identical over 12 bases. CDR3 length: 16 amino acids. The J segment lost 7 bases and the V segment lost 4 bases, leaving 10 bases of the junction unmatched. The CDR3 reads CASSSRPGQGASGYTF. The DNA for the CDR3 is TGTGCCAGCAGTTCCAGACCGGGACAGGGGGCCTCTGGCTACACCTTC.

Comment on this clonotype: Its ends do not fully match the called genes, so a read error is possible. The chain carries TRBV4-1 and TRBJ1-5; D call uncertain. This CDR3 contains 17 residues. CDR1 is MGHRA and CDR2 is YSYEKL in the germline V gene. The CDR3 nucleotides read TGCGCCAGCAGTCAAGTCCGTACCGTGGATAGCAATCAGCCCCAGCATTTT. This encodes CASSQVRTVDSNQPQHF.

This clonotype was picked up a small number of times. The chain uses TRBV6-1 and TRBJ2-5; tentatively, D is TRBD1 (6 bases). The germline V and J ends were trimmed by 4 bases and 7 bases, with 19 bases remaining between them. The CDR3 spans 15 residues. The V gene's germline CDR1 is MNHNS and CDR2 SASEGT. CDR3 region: CASSAFQGPFVTQYF. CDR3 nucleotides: TGTGCCAGCAGTGCCTTCCAGGGGCCGTTTGTGACCCAGTACTTC.

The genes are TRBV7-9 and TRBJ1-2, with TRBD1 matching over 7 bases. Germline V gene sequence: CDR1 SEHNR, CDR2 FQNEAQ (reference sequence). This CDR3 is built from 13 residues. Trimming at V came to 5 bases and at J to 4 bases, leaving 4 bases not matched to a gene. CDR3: CASSLGQIYGYTF. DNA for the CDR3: TGTGCCAGCAGCCTGGGACAGATCTATGGCTACACCTTC.

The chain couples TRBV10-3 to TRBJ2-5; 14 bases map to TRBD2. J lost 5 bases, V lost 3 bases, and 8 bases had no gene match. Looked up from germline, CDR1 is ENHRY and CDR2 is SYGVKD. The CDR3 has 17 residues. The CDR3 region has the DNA TGTGCCATCAGTGACTCCGGACTAGCGGGAGGTCGGGAGACCCAGTACTTC. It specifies CAISDSGLAGGRETQYF.

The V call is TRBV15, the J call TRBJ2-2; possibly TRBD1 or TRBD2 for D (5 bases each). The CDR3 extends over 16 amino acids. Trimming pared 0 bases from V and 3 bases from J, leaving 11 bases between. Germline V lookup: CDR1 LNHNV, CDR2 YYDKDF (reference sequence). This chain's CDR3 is CATSRDRETDTGELFF. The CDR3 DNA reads TGTGCCACCAGCAGAGATAGGGAGACAGACACCGGGGAGCTGTTTTTT.

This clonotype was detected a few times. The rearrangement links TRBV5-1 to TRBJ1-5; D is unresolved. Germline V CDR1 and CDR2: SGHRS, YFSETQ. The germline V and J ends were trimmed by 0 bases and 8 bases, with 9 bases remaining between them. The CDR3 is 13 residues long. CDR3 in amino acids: CASSLGRGEPQHF. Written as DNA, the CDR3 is TGCGCCAGCAGCTTGGGACGCGGGGAGCCCCAGCATTTT.

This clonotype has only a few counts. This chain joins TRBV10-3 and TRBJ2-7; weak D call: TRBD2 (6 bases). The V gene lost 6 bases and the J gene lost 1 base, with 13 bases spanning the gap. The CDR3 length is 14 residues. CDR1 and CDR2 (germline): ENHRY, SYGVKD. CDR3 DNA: TGTGCCATCAGAGCGGACCGGGGGTCCTACGAGCAGTACTTC. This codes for CAIRADRGSYEQYF.

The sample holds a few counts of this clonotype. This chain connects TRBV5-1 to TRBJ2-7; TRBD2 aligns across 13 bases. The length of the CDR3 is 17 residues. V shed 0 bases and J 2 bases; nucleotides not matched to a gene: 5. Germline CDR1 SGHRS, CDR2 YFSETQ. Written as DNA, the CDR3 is TGCGCCAGCAGCTTGGGGACTAGCGGGGGTCGAGCCTACGAGCAGTACTTC. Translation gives CASSLGTSGGRAYEQYF.

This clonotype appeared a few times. Written as DNA, the CDR3 is TGCAGCGTTGAAAAAAACCCCCCGAACACTGAAGCTTTCTTT. Protein product: CSVEKNPPNTEAFF. V and J are TRBV29-1 and TRBJ1-1; D not resolved. CDR1 is SQVTM, CDR2 ANQGSEA, per germline. V lost 2 bases and J 1 base, leaving 11 bases between the germline ends. There are 14 residues in the CDR3. The complete variable domain, with remaining parts taken from reference TRBV29-1 and TRBJ1-1, reads SAVISQKPSRDICQRGTSLTIQCQVDSQVTMMFWYRQQPGQSLTLIATANQGSEATYESGFVIDKFPISRPNLTFSTLTVSNMSPEDSSIYLCSVEKNPPNTEAFFGQGTRLTVV.

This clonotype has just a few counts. The CDR3 sequence: CSARDPPSSYNEQFF. CDR3 nucleotide sequence: TGCAGTGCCAGGGACCCCCCAAGCTCCTACAATGAGCAGTTCTTC. This rearrangement joins TRBV20-1 to TRBJ2-1; D possibly matches TRBD1 or TRBD2 (5 bases each). This CDR3 has 15 residues. Germline V CDR1 and CDR2: DFQATT, SNEGSKA (reference sequence). The ends were cut back, 6 bases at V and 0 bases at J, with 15 bases in the middle.

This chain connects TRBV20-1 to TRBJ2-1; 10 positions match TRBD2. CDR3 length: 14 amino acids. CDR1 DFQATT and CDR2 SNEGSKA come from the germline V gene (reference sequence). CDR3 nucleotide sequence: TGCAGCGGGGGGCTAGCGGGAGCCTACAATGAGCAGTTCTTC. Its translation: CSGGLAGAYNEQFF.

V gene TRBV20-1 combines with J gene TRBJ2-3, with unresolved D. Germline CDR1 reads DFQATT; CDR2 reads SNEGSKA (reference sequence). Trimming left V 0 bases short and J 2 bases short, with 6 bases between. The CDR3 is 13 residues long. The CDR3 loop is CSARETLTDTQYF. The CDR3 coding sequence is TGCAGTGCTAGAGAAACGCTCACAGATACGCAGTATTTT.

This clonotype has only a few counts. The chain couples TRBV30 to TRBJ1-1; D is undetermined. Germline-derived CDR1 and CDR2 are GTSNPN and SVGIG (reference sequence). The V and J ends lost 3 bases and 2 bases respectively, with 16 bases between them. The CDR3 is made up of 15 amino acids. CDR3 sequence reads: CAWSAPTGFNTEAFF. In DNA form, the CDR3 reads TGTGCCTGGAGCGCTCCAACGGGGTTTAACACTGAAGCTTTCTTT. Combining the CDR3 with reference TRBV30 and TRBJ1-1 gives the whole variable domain SQTIHQWPATLVQPVGSPLSLECTVEGTSNPNLYWYRQAAGRGLQLLFYSVGIGQISSEVPQNLSASRPQDRQFILSSKKLLLSDSGFYLCAWSAPTGFNTEAFFGQGTRLTVV.

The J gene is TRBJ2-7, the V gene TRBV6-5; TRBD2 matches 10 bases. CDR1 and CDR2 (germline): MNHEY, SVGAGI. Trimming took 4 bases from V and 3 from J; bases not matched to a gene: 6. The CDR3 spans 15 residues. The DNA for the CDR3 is TGTGCCAGCAGTTCCGCCGGGACTAGCGACTACGAGCAGTACTTC. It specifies CASSSAGTSDYEQYF.

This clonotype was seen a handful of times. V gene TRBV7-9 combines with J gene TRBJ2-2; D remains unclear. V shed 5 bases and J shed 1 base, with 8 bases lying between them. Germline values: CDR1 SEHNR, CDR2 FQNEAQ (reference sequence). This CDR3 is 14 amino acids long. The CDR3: CASSALRNTGELFF. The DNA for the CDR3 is TGTGCCAGCAGCGCTCTTAGGAACACCGGGGAGCTGTTTTTT. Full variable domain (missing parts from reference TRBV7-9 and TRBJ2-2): DTGVSQNPRHKITKRGQNVTFRCDPISEHNRLYWYRQTLGQGPEFLTYFQNEAQLEKSRLLSDRFSAERPKGSFSTLEIQRTEQGDSAMYLCASSALRNTGELFFGEGSRLTVL.

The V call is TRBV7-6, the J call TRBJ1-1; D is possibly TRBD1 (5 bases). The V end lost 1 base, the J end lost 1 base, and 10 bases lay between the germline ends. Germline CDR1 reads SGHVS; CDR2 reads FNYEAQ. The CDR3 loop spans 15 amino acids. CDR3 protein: CASSLEQGPNTEAFF. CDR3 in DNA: TGTGCCAGCAGCTTAGAGCAGGGCCCGAACACTGAAGCTTTCTTT.

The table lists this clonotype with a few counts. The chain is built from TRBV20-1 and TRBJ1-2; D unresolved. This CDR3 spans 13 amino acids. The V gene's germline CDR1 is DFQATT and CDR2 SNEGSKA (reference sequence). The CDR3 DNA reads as TGCAGCGCTGCCCCCCCCCCAACCCGTGGCTACACCTTC. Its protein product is CSAAPPPTRGYTF.

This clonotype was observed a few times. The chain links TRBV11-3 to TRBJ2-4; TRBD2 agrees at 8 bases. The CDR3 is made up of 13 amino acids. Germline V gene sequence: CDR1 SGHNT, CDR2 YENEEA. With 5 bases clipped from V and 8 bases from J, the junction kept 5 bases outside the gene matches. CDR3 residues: CASSRGGRDIQYF. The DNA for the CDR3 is TGTGCCAGCAGCCGGGGGGGCCGGGACATTCAGTACTTC.

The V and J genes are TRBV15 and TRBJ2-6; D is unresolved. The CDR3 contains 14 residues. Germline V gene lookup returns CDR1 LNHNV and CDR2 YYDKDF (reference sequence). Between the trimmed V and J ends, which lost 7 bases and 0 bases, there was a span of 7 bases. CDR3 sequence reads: CATTGNSGANVLTF. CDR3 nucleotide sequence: TGTGCCACCACAGGTAACTCTGGGGCCAACGTCCTGACTTTC.

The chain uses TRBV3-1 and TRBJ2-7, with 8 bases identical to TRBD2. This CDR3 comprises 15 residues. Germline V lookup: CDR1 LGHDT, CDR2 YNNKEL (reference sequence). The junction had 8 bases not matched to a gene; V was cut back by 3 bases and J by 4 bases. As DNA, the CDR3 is TGTGCCAGCAGCCACGTAGCGGGAACCGTATACGAGCAGTACTTC. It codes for CASSHVAGTVYEQYF.

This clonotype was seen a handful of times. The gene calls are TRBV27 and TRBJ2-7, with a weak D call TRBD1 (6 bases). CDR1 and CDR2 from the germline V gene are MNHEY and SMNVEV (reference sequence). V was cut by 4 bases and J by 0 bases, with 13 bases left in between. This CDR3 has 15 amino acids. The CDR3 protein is CASSSQTGSSYEQYF. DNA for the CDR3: TGTGCCAGCAGTTCTCAAACAGGGAGCTCCTACGAGCAGTACTTC.

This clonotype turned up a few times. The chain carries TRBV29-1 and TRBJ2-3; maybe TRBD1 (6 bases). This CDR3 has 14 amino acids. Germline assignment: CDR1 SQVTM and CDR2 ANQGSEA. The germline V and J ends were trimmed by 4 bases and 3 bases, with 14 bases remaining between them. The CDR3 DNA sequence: TGCAGCGTTGCGGCAGGGGAGAGGACAGATACGCAGTATTTT. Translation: CSVAAGERTDTQYF.